Listed below are T cell receptor beta chains from one sample, sequenced in a study of CD4 T cells in relation to SARS-CoV-2 and coronaviruses. Libraries were prepared by immunoSEQ multiplex PCR; TCRdb keeps only in-frame clonotypes and omits some of them. The table includes 35,000 or so clones, 77% detected once. No antigen has been identified for these receptors. The sequenced sample consisted of memory CD4+ T cells from PBMCs, cultured in vitro. These receptors all come from an adult with COVID-19. The CDR3 runs from the conserved cysteine through the conserved F or W.

CDR3 length: 14; V gene: TRBV6-6; CDR3 protein: CASRGQGKTYEQYF
CDR3 length: 16; V gene: TRBV15; CDR3 protein: CATSGQTGRHNEKLFF
CDR3 length: 16; V gene: TRBV6-6; CDR3 protein: CASSYSTGRVNYGYTF
CDR3 length: 15; V gene: TRBV19; CDR3 protein: CASQGQGYSGNTIYF
CDR3 length: 16; V gene: TRBV2; CDR3 protein: CATYTTTSENTGELFF
CDR3 length: 15; V gene: TRBV15; CDR3 protein: CATSRDLAGGRLRYF
CDR3 length: 13; V gene: TRBV29-1; CDR3 protein: CSVGQGANYGYTF
CDR3 length: 15; V gene: TRBV3-1/TRBV3-2; CDR3 protein: CASSQDTAPGNTIYF
CDR3 length: 13; V gene: TRBV6-1; CDR3 protein: CASSEAGTYEQYF
CDR3 length: 14; V gene: TRBV11-2; CDR3 protein: CASSLTGGANVLTF
CDR3 length: 14; V gene: TRBV6-1; CDR3 protein: CASSERGTGVEAFF
CDR3 length: 15; V gene: TRBV5-5; CDR3 protein: CASSYRQGASQPQHF
CDR3 length: 15; V gene: TRBV10-3; CDR3 protein: CAIRGSGDRDYEQYF
CDR3 length: 16; V gene: TRBV5-1; CDR3 protein: CASSLDSSGSYNEQFF
CDR3 length: 15; V gene: TRBV11-2; CDR3 protein: CASSSTGTANEKLFF
CDR3 length: 16; V gene: TRBV5-1; CDR3 protein: CASSLDGGSSYNEQFF
CDR3 length: 17; V gene: TRBV18; CDR3 protein: CASSAGTGHSGANVLTF
CDR3 length: 13; V gene: TRBV5-1; CDR3 protein: CASSVGQQETQYF
CDR3 length: 15; V gene: TRBV7-7; CDR3 protein: CASSLLARAQETQYF
CDR3 length: 15; V gene: TRBV4-1; CDR3 protein: CASSKGLAGAGEQFF
CDR3 length: 13; V gene: TRBV2; CDR3 protein: CASRTDHNSPLHF
CDR3 length: 12; V gene: TRBV7-2; CDR3 protein: CASSRNNYGYTF
CDR3 length: 15; V gene: TRBV2; CDR3 protein: CASIFSRGGGDTQYF
CDR3 length: 16; V gene: TRBV7-2; CDR3 protein: CASSLIWGQGRSPLHF
CDR3 length: 18; V gene: TRBV28; CDR3 protein: CASSVTFGTGGSRKKLFF
CDR3 length: 13; V gene: TRBV5-1; CDR3 protein: CASSLTSPNEQFF
CDR3 length: 14; V gene: TRBV7-2; CDR3 protein: CASSTRTGGDGYTF
CDR3 length: 12; V gene: TRBV7-6; CDR3 protein: CASSRRGGQQFF
CDR3 length: 19; V gene: TRBV27; CDR3 protein: CASSFLASGPLSSYNEQFF
CDR3 length: 12; V gene: TRBV29-1; CDR3 protein: CSVATTGNEQYF
CDR3 length: 18; V gene: TRBV7-2; CDR3 protein: CASSESLFGTESNYGYTF
CDR3 length: 11; V gene: TRBV3-1/TRBV3-2; CDR3 protein: CASSNFDTQYF
CDR3 length: 18; V gene: TRBV13; CDR3 protein: CASSLYRDSKTNTGELFF
CDR3 length: 15; V gene: TRBV20-1; CDR3 protein: CSASGGSESNEKLFF
CDR3 length: 16; V gene: TRBV7-9; CDR3 protein: CASSARLAGAPDRQYF
CDR3 length: 14; V gene: TRBV19; CDR3 protein: CASSIQGARSPLHF
CDR3 length: 18; V gene: TRBV4-3; CDR3 protein: CASSQEAGASVSTGELFF
CDR3 length: 13; V gene: TRBV6-5; CDR3 protein: CASRRTGDYGYTF
CDR3 length: 16; V gene: TRBV5-1; CDR3 protein: CASSFPRGVGRDTQYF
CDR3 length: 13; V gene: TRBV7-8; CDR3 protein: CASSPRAGYGYTF
CDR3 length: 14; V gene: TRBV2; CDR3 protein: CASSPTGSTDTQYF
CDR3 length: 12; V gene: TRBV5-4; CDR3 protein: CASGRSSYEQYF
CDR3 length: 14; V gene: TRBV11-1; CDR3 protein: CASSLGGRPYEQFF
CDR3 length: 16; V gene: TRBV18; CDR3 protein: CASSPGTGLSTDTQYF
CDR3 length: 17; V gene: TRBV15; CDR3 protein: CATSGYQERHSGNTIYF
CDR3 length: 11; V gene: TRBV6-5; CDR3 protein: CASSRGYEQYF
CDR3 length: 17; V gene: TRBV4-2; CDR3 protein: CASSQDGTSGRGETQYF
CDR3 length: 15; V gene: TRBV5-1; CDR3 protein: CASSSSSGPQETQYF
CDR3 length: 18; V gene: TRBV9; CDR3 protein: CASSETGQTSSGANVLTF
CDR3 length: 14; V gene: TRBV9; CDR3 protein: CASSPRQGMETQYF
CDR3 length: 15; V gene: TRBV4-1; CDR3 protein: CASSQTYGDPRGYTF
CDR3 length: 16; V gene: TRBV2; CDR3 protein: CASSMIAGVLVDTQYF
CDR3 length: 15; V gene: TRBV6-5; CDR3 protein: CASSLAGSAYNEQFF
CDR3 length: 13; V gene: TRBV28; CDR3 protein: CASKSRGGQPQHF
CDR3 length: 14; V gene: TRBV7-2; CDR3 protein: CASLDRGFADTQYF